This T cell receptor (beta chain) was captured by sequencing in a study of blood T cell repertoires in COVID-19. The CDR3 length is 14 residues. The data were produced by immunoSEQ multiplex PCR, yet TCRdb's version contains in-frame clones alone and is incomplete. In the table there are roughly 240,000 clones, approximately 87% of which are singletons. This TCR derives from a man between 60 and 70 years old who had recovered from COVID-19. The sequenced material came from peripheral blood. The gene calls are TRBV21-1 and TRBJ2-7; the table gives TRBD1 as D, unverified against the DNA. The DNA end is a closer match to TRBJ2-1, so the J assignment may be wrong. TRBV21-1 is classified as a pseudogene. In DNA form, the CDR3 reads TGTGCCAGCAGCAATCGCGACAGGACCCTCGAGCAGTTCTTC. This codes for CASSNRDRTLEQFF.